This T cell receptor (beta chain) was sequenced for a study of shared clonotypes between healthy human individuals. Study-level information: The cohort had two women and a few men, ages 18 to 49. Study-level results: Larger estimated richness was generally seen in naive subsets than in memory subsets.

Unmatched junction bases numbered 8, after V lost 1 base and J lost 3 bases. Germline CDR1 MGHRA, CDR2 YSYEKL. This CDR3 comprises 17 residues. Notes on this clone: Its target is unknown.

Original handling: With immunoSEQ giving junction-only sequences and no quality scores, filtering differed. Here immunoSEQ multiplex PCR was the method, and the copy in TCRdb shows in-frame clones only, minus some. V and J calls and clone size are copied from that table; D and trimming were computed from the DNA. This table has 1,400,000 or so clones, approximately 98.5% appearing once. J is TRBJ2-7 and V is TRBV4-1, with 11 bases lining up with TRBD1. The sequence was collected from a man aged 30 to 39 in good health. The material sequenced was naive CD4+ T cells sorted from blood. Subset of the sample: CD45RA+ positively selected. CDR3 DNA: TGCGCCAGCAGCCAAGGGATCAGGACAGGGGGCGTCTACGAGCAGTACTTC. Its protein is CASSQGIRTGGVYEQYF.